This T cell receptor (beta chain) was retrieved from a study of cytotoxic CD8 clonotypes in ibrutinib-treated CLL. In the study overall: Following treatment for a median around 13 months, range 6 to 36, response samples were then taken.

TCRdb keeps only in-frame clones here, not all; method: immunoSEQ multiplex PCR. The sample lists approximately 130,000 clones, less than 90% occurring once. The CDR3 loop spans 16 amino acids. From germline, CDR1 is MDHEN and CDR2 SYDVKM. Trimming took 5 bases from V and 0 from J, leaving 14 bases between them. This TCR was recovered from a human donor with chronic lymphocytic leukemia. This sequence joins TRBV28 and TRBJ2-1; D tentatively reads TRBD1 or TRBD2 (5 bases each). The sample here was PBMCs, taken after 24 months of ibrutinib treatment. CDR3 region: CASSPEGRSSYNEQFF. In DNA form, the CDR3 reads TGTGCCAGCAGTCCTGAGGGGCGGAGCTCCTACAATGAGCAGTTCTTC.